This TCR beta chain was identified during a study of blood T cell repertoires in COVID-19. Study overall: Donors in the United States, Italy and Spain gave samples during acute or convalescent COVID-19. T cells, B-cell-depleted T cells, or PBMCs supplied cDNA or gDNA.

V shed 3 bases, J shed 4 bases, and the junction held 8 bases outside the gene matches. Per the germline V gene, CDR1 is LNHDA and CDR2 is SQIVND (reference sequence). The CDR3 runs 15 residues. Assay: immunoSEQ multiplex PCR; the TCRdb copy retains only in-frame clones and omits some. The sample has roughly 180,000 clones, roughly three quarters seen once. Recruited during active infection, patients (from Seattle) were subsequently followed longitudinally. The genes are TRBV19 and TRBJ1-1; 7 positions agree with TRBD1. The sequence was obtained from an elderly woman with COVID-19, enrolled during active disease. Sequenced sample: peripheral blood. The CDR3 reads CASSIGTRGSTEAFF. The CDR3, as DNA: TGTGCCAGTAGTATCGGGACCAGGGGGAGCACTGAAGCTTTCTTT.